The 28 T cell receptor beta chains below all came from one sample that was sequenced in a study of PD-L1 blockade in urothelial cancer. Clones were read by immunoSEQ multiplex PCR, and TCRdb kept only the in-frame ones, dropping some. The data show under 45,000 clones, approximately 83% seen once. The sequencing here drew on PBMCs, taken around atezolizumab (anti-PD-L1) treatment. The receptor source for this set is a man between 60 and 70 years old with urothelial cancer.

V is TRBV6-5 and J is TRBJ1-2; D is undetermined. Germline CDR1 MNHEY, CDR2 SVGAGI. Trimming removed 6 bases at V and 8 bases at J, with 13 bases between. This CDR3 spans 12 amino acids. CDR3 amino acids: CASRDSQYGYTF. DNA for the CDR3: TGTGCCAGCAGGGACTCCCAATACGGCTACACCTTC.

This sequence joins TRBV7-8 and TRBJ2-2, with no clear D. Germline loops: CDR1 SGHVS, CDR2 FQNEAQ. Trimming shortened V by 8 bases and J by 8 bases, and 6 bases separated the two germline ends. The CDR3 sequence is 10 residues long. CDR3 DNA: TGTGCCAGCGCCCGGGGGGAGCTGTTTTTT. Its translation is CASARGELFF.

The chain's CDR3 is CASSKDRANEKLFF. CDR3 DNA: TGCGCCAGCAGTAAGGACAGGGCTAATGAAAAACTGTTTTTT. This chain joins TRBV5-1 and TRBJ1-4; 8 bases are shared with TRBD1. Germline loops: CDR1 SGHRS, CDR2 YFSETQ. Trimming took 5 bases from V and 3 from J; bases not matched to a gene: 3. The CDR3 is 14 amino acids.

J is TRBJ2-3 and V is TRBV7-9; the match to TRBD2 covers 8 bases. CDR1 and CDR2 from the germline V gene are SEHNR and FQNEAQ (reference sequence). CDR3 length: 15 amino acids. The trim removed 0 bases at V and 2 bases at J, leaving 1 base unmatched. In nucleotides, the CDR3 is TGTGCCAGCAGCTTAGCTAGCGGGGCCACAGATACGCAGTATTTT. Translation: CASSLASGATDTQYF.

The chain combines TRBV9 with TRBJ1-1; D remains ambiguous. This CDR3 is 13 amino acids long. V gave up 4 bases and J gave up 0 bases, with 7 bases separating them. The V gene's germline CDR1 is SGDLS and CDR2 YYNGEE. CDR3: CASSLLMNTEAFF. Written as DNA, the CDR3 is TGTGCCAGCAGCCTACTCATGAACACTGAAGCTTTCTTT.

V is TRBV28 and J is TRBJ2-3, with 8 bases lining up with TRBD2. From germline, CDR1 is MDHEN and CDR2 SYDVKM. J gave up 0 bases and V 5 bases, and 7 bases lay outside the gene matches. The CDR3 spans 16 residues. CDR3: CASSTQGGGSTDTQYF. The CDR3 nucleotides are TGTGCCAGCAGTACTCAGGGCGGGGGGAGCACAGATACGCAGTATTTT.

Only one count was recorded for this clone. The rearrangement joins TRBV7-9 to TRBJ1-6, with D unresolved. V was pared by 4 bases and J by 10 bases, with 14 bases between. Germline loops: CDR1 SEHNR, CDR2 FQNEAQ (reference sequence). CDR3 length: 14 amino acids. CDR3: CASSSEAGGSPLHF. The CDR3 bases are TGTGCCAGCAGCTCGGAGGCAGGTGGATCACCCCTCCACTTT.

The CDR3 sequence: CAWSGLGSGTYNEQFF. The CDR3 DNA follows: TGTGCCTGGTCCGGCCTGGGCAGTGGAACCTACAATGAGCAGTTCTTC. J is TRBJ2-1 and V is TRBV30; D ambiguous. This CDR3 comprises 16 residues. V was shortened by 5 bases and J by 2 bases, with 19 bases between the two germline ends. Germline V CDR1 and CDR2: GTSNPN, SVGIG (reference sequence).

The chain uses TRBV14 and TRBJ2-3; D perhaps matches TRBD2 (7 bases). Trimming shortened V by 5 bases and J by 1 base, and 19 bases separated the two germline ends. The CDR3 spans 17 residues. The germline V gene has CDR1 SGHDN and CDR2 FVKESK. CDR3 coding DNA: TGTGCCAGCAGCACTTTCAAGGGGGGGCCTCGCACAGATACGCAGTATTTT. Amino acid sequence: CASSTFKGGPRTDTQYF. The full variable domain, rest sourced from reference TRBV14 and TRBJ2-3, is EAGVTQFPSHSVIEKGQTVTLRCDPISGHDNLYWYRRVMGKEIKFLLHFVKESKQDESGMPNNRFLAERTGGTYSTLKVQPAELEDSGVYFCASSTFKGGPRTDTQYFGPGTRLTVL.

The rearrangement joins TRBV11-2 to TRBJ2-5, with D possibly matching TRBD1 (7 bases). The CDR3 consists of 16 residues. V lost 3 bases and J 0 bases, leaving 14 bases between the germline ends. Germline CDR1 and CDR2: SGHAT and FQNNGV. The CDR3 DNA follows: TGTGCCAGCAGCTTCGGGGCAGGGGGGTACCAAGAGACCCAGTACTTC. Amino acids: CASSFGAGGYQETQYF.

Here the CDR3 DNA reads TGTGCCACCAGCACCTCCCTGGGCGCGTCGGGCAATCAGCCCCAGCATTTT. Translated: CATSTSLGASGNQPQHF. The rearrangement uses TRBV15 and TRBJ1-5; D call uncertain. Trimming left V 4 bases short and J 2 bases short, with 18 bases between. The CDR3 is 17 residues long. Germline CDR1 and CDR2: LNHNV and YYDKDF (reference sequence).

The rearrangement uses TRBV2 and TRBJ1-4; 7 nucleotides agree with TRBD1. V was clipped by 11 bases and J by 8 bases; unmatched bases: 8. The CDR3 is 12 amino acids. CDR1 and CDR2 from the germline V gene are SNHLY and FYNNEI. The CDR3 reads CADQGEGEKLFF. The CDR3 bases are TGTGCCGACCAGGGGGAAGGCGAAAAACTGTTTTTT.

This rearrangement joins TRBV16 to TRBJ1-6; possibly TRBD1 for D (5 bases). V gave up 0 bases and J gave up 12 bases, with 15 bases separating them. CDR3 length equals 15 residues. Germline V lookup: CDR1 KGHSY, CDR2 FQNENV. CDR3 nucleotides: TGTGCCAGCAGCCAATCGACAGCTAGGAATAAACCCCTCCACTTT. It is translated as CASSQSTARNKPLHF.

The rearrangement links TRBV7-8 to TRBJ2-5, with 8 bases aligning to TRBD1. Germline CDR1 SGHVS, CDR2 FQNEAQ. J gave up 1 base and V 4 bases, and 5 bases lay outside the gene matches. This CDR3 is built from 15 residues. CDR3 region: CASSSGDRTQETQYF. The DNA for the CDR3 is TGTGCCAGCAGCTCAGGGGACAGGACCCAAGAGACCCAGTACTTC. Variable domain in full (rest from reference TRBV7-8 and TRBJ2-5): GAGVSQSPRYKVAKRGQDVALRCDPISGHVSLFWYQQALGQGPEFLTYFQNEAQLDKSGLPSDRFFAERPEGSVSTLKIQRTQQEDSAVYLCASSSGDRTQETQYFGPGTRLLVL.

This clone was seen once. This chain joins TRBV20-1 and TRBJ1-4; perhaps TRBD1 as D (6 bases). This CDR3 contains 10 residues. V was pared by 5 bases and J by 12 bases, with 10 bases between. Germline V CDR1 and CDR2: DFQATT, SNEGSKA (reference sequence). This CDR3 is CSAWTDQLFF. CDR3 coding DNA: TGCAGTGCTTGGACAGATCAACTGTTTTTT.

The chain carries TRBV28 and TRBJ2-1; 7 bases agree with TRBD1. The CDR3 loop spans 14 amino acids. After removal of 6 bases from V and 6 bases from J, the junction contained 8 bases not matched to a gene. Germline CDR1 MDHEN, CDR2 SYDVKM. This CDR3 reads CASRPQGPANEQFF. The DNA for the CDR3 is TGTGCCAGCAGGCCACAGGGGCCTGCCAATGAGCAGTTCTTC.

The rearrangement joins TRBV6-4 to TRBJ2-3; D is perhaps TRBD2 (6 bases). V was cut by 3 bases and J by 3 bases, with 13 bases left in between. From germline, CDR1 is MRHNA and CDR2 SNTAGT. The CDR3 totals 15 residues. CDR3: CASSEEGGATDTQYF. Here the CDR3 DNA reads TGTGCCAGCAGTGAGGAGGGCGGCGCTACAGATACGCAGTATTTT.

The chain employs TRBV9 and TRBJ1-2, with 8 nucleotides matching TRBD1. The germline gives CDR1 SGDLS, CDR2 YYNGEE. V was pared by 6 bases and J by 7 bases, with 8 bases of the junction left unmatched. CDR3 length: 13 residues. The CDR3 region is CASTPGGTGGYTF. The DNA of the CDR3 is TGTGCCAGCACCCCGGGCGGGACAGGTGGCTACACCTTC.

The V gene is TRBV9, the J gene TRBJ1-2, with a possible D match to TRBD1 (6 bases). Germline V lookup: CDR1 SGDLS, CDR2 YYNGEE. The V end lost 3 bases, the J end lost 4 bases, and 13 bases lay between the germline ends. This CDR3 has 14 residues. CDR3 sequence reads: CASSALQGSYGYTF. The CDR3 DNA follows: TGTGCCAGCAGCGCCCTGCAGGGGTCCTATGGCTACACCTTC.

The chain carries TRBV27 and TRBJ2-5; D is uncertain. The germline V gene encodes CDR1 MNHEY and CDR2 SMNVEV (reference sequence). V lost 3 bases and J lost 2, with 13 bases in between. The CDR3 covers 15 residues. CDR3 in amino acids: CASSFVGRSQETQYF. The CDR3 bases are TGTGCCAGCAGTTTCGTCGGCCGGAGTCAAGAGACCCAGTACTTC.

CDR3 protein: CASRLTGAANEKLFF. The CDR3 DNA reads as TGTGCCAGCAGGTTGACAGGTGCGGCTAATGAAAAACTGTTTTTT. The V call is TRBV6-5, the J call TRBJ1-4; tentative D call: TRBD1 (6 bases). V was shortened by 6 bases and J by 3 bases, with 14 bases between the two germline ends. Germline values: CDR1 MNHEY, CDR2 SVGAGI. The CDR3 has 15 amino acids.

This chain connects TRBV2 to TRBJ2-5; TRBD1 aligns across 7 bases. Germline loops: CDR1 SNHLY, CDR2 FYNNEI. The CDR3 runs to 14 residues. Unmatched junction bases numbered 8, after V lost 8 bases and J lost 2 bases. DNA of the CDR3: TGTGCCAGCCTCAACGGCAGGGGGCAAGAGACCCAGTACTTC. Its translation is CASLNGRGQETQYF.

The CDR3 DNA is TGTGCCAGCAGCCCTCCGGGACAGGGGCTTGATACGCAGTATTTT. Its translation is CASSPPGQGLDTQYF. The chain uses TRBV27 and TRBJ2-3; the match to TRBD1 covers 10 bases. This CDR3 spans 15 amino acids. Germline lookup yields CDR1 MNHEY and CDR2 SMNVEV (reference sequence). With 6 bases clipped from V and 6 bases from J, the junction kept 9 bases outside the gene matches.

This chain links TRBV23-1 with TRBJ2-7; D gene unclear. TRBV23-1 has ORF status, its function being uncertain. The CDR3 is 12 residues long. The ends were cut back, 0 bases at V and 8 bases at J, with 8 bases in the middle. The CDR3 spells CASSQSTEKQYF. DNA of the CDR3: TGCGCCAGCAGTCAATCTACGGAGAAGCAGTACTTC.

The chain employs TRBV29-1 and TRBJ2-7, with a weak D call TRBD1 (6 bases). The germline gives CDR1 SQVTM, CDR2 ANQGSEA. The V and J ends lost 5 bases and 6 bases respectively, with 14 bases between them. There are 12 residues in the CDR3. CDR3 nucleotides: TGCAGCGTTCAGGCAGGGGTGGCCGAGCAGTACTTC. This encodes CSVQAGVAEQYF.

This clone was counted at least ten times. This chain uses TRBV10-1 with TRBJ2-7, with 7 bases lining up with TRBD1. Unmatched junction bases numbered 6, after V lost 10 bases and J lost 0 bases. The CDR3 length is 13 residues. Germline V gene data show CDR1 as WNHNN and CDR2 as SYGVQD (reference sequence). The CDR3 coding sequence is TGCGCCACCGACTCAGGGGGCTCCTACGAGCAGTACTTC. Its translation is CATDSGGSYEQYF.

The rearrangement joins TRBV18 to TRBJ2-7, with TRBD1 matching 8 bases. Germline lookup yields CDR1 KGHSH and CDR2 LQKENI. The CDR3 is 13 amino acids. The V segment lost 6 bases and the J segment 5 bases; nucleotides outside the gene matches: 6. The DNA for the CDR3 is TGTGCCAGCTCTCAACAGGGGGGCAACGAGCAGTACTTC. Its translation: CASSQQGGNEQYF.

V and J are TRBV7-9 and TRBJ1-6, with TRBD1 matching over 10 bases. From germline, CDR1 is SEHNR and CDR2 FQNEAQ (reference sequence). V gave up 4 bases and J gave up 7 bases; unmatched junction bases: 7. This CDR3 has 16 amino acids. The chain's CDR3 is CASSSPDRGENSPLHF. Written as DNA, the CDR3 is TGTGCCAGCAGCTCCCCGGACAGGGGGGAAAATTCACCCCTCCACTTT.